This T cell receptor (beta chain) appears in the sequencing data of a study of T cell changes during pregnancy in multiple sclerosis. The repertoire was sequenced with immunoSEQ multiplex PCR; TCRdb's copy has only in-frame clones and lacks some. Of around 92,000 clones listed, 94% were seen once; the top ten hold less than 2.5%. CDR1 and CDR2 from the germline V gene are SEHNR and FQNEAQ (reference sequence). Deletions cut 1 base from V and 1 base from J, with 7 bases between. This CDR3 is 14 amino acids long. The V call is TRBV7-9, the J call TRBJ1-2; no firm D call. This TCR was recovered from a female donor with multiple sclerosis, enrolled in a pregnancy study. The sample here was peripheral blood, taken in the third trimester of pregnancy. Written as DNA, the CDR3 is TGTGCCAGCAGCTTAGGGGCCAGTAACTATGGCTACACCTTC. Protein product: CASSLGASNYGYTF.